Following are 25 T cell receptor beta chains from one sample sequenced in a study of monozygotic twins with inflammatory bowel disease. Following a re-call of the 5' RACE reads, TCRdb has one entry per CDR3 protein and lacks DNA. The sample includes about 200,000 distinct CDR3 sequences. The sequenced sample consisted of blood. These receptors all come from a human donor with ulcerative colitis or Crohn's disease, or a healthy co-twin of an affected twin (not recorded which).

The V call is TRBV18, the J call TRBJ2-3. CDR3 length: 16 amino acids. Germline CDR1 and CDR2: KGHSH and LQKENI. The CDR3 region is CASSPSGYASTDTQYF.

This rearrangement joins TRBV7-9 to TRBJ2-1. This CDR3 spans 15 amino acids. CDR1 is SEHNR and CDR2 is FQNEAQ in the germline V gene (reference sequence). CDR3 residues: CASSFTRGSYNEQFF. Filled out from reference TRBV7-9 and TRBJ2-1, the complete variable domain reads DTGVSQNPRHKITKRGQNVTFRCDPISEHNRLYWYRQTLGQGPEFLTYFQNEAQLEKSRLLSDRFSAERPKGSFSTLEIQRTEQGDSAMYLCASSFTRGSYNEQFFGPGTRLTVL.

The chain combines TRBV10-3 with TRBJ2-3; without DNA, the TCRdb call of TRBD2 cannot be checked. Germline V gives CDR1 ENHRY, CDR2 SYGVKD. This CDR3 comprises 13 residues. The CDR3 protein is CATSGTGTDTQYF.

J is TRBJ2-7 and V is TRBV29-1; TCRdb lists TRBD1, though no DNA is available to test this call. This CDR3 comprises 16 residues. Per the germline V gene, CDR1 is SQVTM and CDR2 is ANQGSEA. CDR3 residues: CSVEGVEGTGAYEQYF.

The gene calls are TRBV12-3 or TRBV12-4 and TRBJ2-1; TCRdb picks TRBD1, but there is no DNA to check that call. The CDR3 length is 13 residues. CDR3 loop: CASSSGQYGEQFF.

The chain uses TRBV5-1 and TRBJ1-5. CDR3 length equals 15 residues. Germline assignment: CDR1 SGHRS and CDR2 YFSETQ. The chain's CDR3 is CASSLEGAPNQPQHF. The complete variable domain, with remaining parts taken from reference TRBV5-1 and TRBJ1-5, reads KAGVTQTPRYLIKTRGQQVTLSCSPISGHRSVSWYQQTPGQGLQFLFEYFSETQRNKGNFPGRFSGRQFSNSRSEMNVSTLELGDSALYLCASSLEGAPNQPQHFGDGTRLSIL.

The chain carries TRBV7-6 and TRBJ2-1; the D gene TCRdb calls, TRBD1, cannot be checked with no DNA. The CDR3 loop spans 14 amino acids. Germline CDR1 SGHVS, CDR2 FNYEAQ. The CDR3 loop is CASSLGQTHNEQFF.

This rearrangement joins TRBV5-1 to TRBJ2-1; TCRdb picks TRBD2, but there is no DNA to check that call. This CDR3 is 17 amino acids long. Germline V gene lookup returns CDR1 SGHRS and CDR2 YFSETQ. This CDR3 is CASSPGLADSSYNEQFF.

V usage is TRBV12-3 or TRBV12-4 and J usage is TRBJ2-7; TCRdb's D call, TRBD2, is unchecked because there is no DNA. The CDR3 sequence is 16 residues long. CDR3 residues: CASSWGLAGGTYEQYF.

The V and J genes are TRBV29-1 and TRBJ1-2; TCRdb reports TRBD1, a call that lacks DNA to check it against. CDR3 length: 14 residues. The V gene's germline CDR1 is SQVTM and CDR2 ANQGSEA. The CDR3 region is CSVFPGQGSDGYTF.

The rearrangement uses TRBV29-1 and TRBJ2-5. Germline V gives CDR1 SQVTM, CDR2 ANQGSEA. The CDR3 extends over 15 amino acids. Here the CDR3 reads CSVGVFGRNQETQYF.

The chain is built from TRBV7-2 and TRBJ2-7; TCRdb selects TRBD2, and the lack of DNA leaves this call unchecked. Germline values: CDR1 SGHTA, CDR2 FQGNSA. The CDR3 covers 15 residues. The CDR3 protein is CASSPRASGKYEQYF.

The V gene is TRBV4-1, the J gene TRBJ2-2; TCRdb gives TRBD1 as the D gene, but with no DNA this cannot be confirmed. The germline CDR1 and CDR2 sequences are MGHRA and YSYEKL. This CDR3 comprises 19 residues. Here the CDR3 reads CASSQDPRGAGVSTGELFF.

The chain couples TRBV4-1 to TRBJ1-2. This CDR3 spans 15 amino acids. Germline lookup yields CDR1 MGHRA and CDR2 YSYEKL. CDR3 region: CASSQEFNNNYGYTF.

The CDR3 spells CASSQDQGTEAFF. The chain couples TRBV4-1 to TRBJ1-1. Germline V CDR1 and CDR2: MGHRA, YSYEKL. The length of the CDR3 is 13 residues.

The genes are TRBV18 and TRBJ2-1; absent DNA, TCRdb's TRBD1 call cannot be checked. This CDR3 spans 15 amino acids. Germline CDR1 KGHSH, CDR2 LQKENI. CDR3 in amino acids: CASSPGQGTYNEQFF.

V and J are TRBV5-1 and TRBJ2-7; TCRdb calls TRBD1, which cannot be checked without DNA. Germline lookup yields CDR1 SGHRS and CDR2 YFSETQ. The CDR3 extends over 15 amino acids. Here the CDR3 reads CASSSGQGAFEEQYF.

The chain has TRBV5-4 and TRBJ2-1; the D call of TRBD1 rests on TCRdb alone, since no DNA is present to check it. This CDR3 is built from 15 residues. Germline V CDR1 and CDR2: SGHNT, YYREEE (reference sequence). CDR3 sequence: CASSRDRSEYNEQFF. Combining the CDR3 with reference TRBV5-4 and TRBJ2-1 gives the whole variable domain ETGVTQSPTHLIKTRGQQVTLRCSSQSGHNTVSWYQQALGQGPQFIFQYYREEENGRGNFPPRFSGLQFPNYSSELNVNALELDDSALYLCASSRDRSEYNEQFFGPGTRLTVL.

The genes are TRBV6-2 or TRBV6-3 and TRBJ2-5; TCRdb's assignment of TRBD2 cannot be checked, as there is no DNA. This CDR3 region has 12 residues. CDR1 and CDR2 (germline): MNHEY, SVGEGT. The CDR3 sequence is CASSYWEETQYF.

This rearrangement joins TRBV6-1 to TRBJ2-7; TCRdb's D gene call, TRBD1, goes unchecked for lack of DNA. Per the germline V gene, CDR1 is MNHNS and CDR2 is SASEGT. The CDR3 spans 15 residues. CDR3 residues: CASTPGQSSSYEQYF.

The chain is built from TRBV10-3 and TRBJ2-3; the TCRdb D gene call, TRBD2, has no DNA to confirm it. This CDR3 is 17 amino acids long. Germline lookup yields CDR1 ENHRY and CDR2 SYGVKD. The CDR3 is CAISESGVAGATDTQYF.

The chain links TRBV28 to TRBJ2-7; TCRdb lists TRBD1, though no DNA is available to test this call. The CDR3 consists of 14 residues. Germline values: CDR1 MDHEN, CDR2 SYDVKM. The chain's CDR3 is CASSRDPRSYEQYF.

The chain combines TRBV5-4 with TRBJ2-1. The CDR3 runs to 14 residues. CDR1 and CDR2 (germline): SGHNT, YYREEE (reference sequence). The CDR3 spells CASSSELLRDEQFF.

V and J are TRBV12-3 or TRBV12-4 and TRBJ1-5; TCRdb designates TRBD1, a call that cannot be tested without DNA. This CDR3 has 14 residues. The CDR3 sequence: CASSLTGEWQPQHF.

This chain joins TRBV13 and TRBJ1-1. CDR3 length: 13 residues. From germline, CDR1 is PRHDT and CDR2 FYEKMQ (reference sequence). The CDR3 reads CACMGEGNTEAFF.